What follows describes a single T cell receptor (beta chain). Profiled with immunoSEQ multiplex PCR; TCRdb holds only in-frame clones, not every one. There are nearly 15,000 clones in the sample; approximately 84% occur only once, and approximately 1.3% lies in the top ten. Time point defined: 2014-2015 season, 7 days after vaccination. The data stem from a study of follicular helper T cells after annual influenza vaccination. The CDR3 has 15 amino acids. J lost 2 bases, V lost 1 base, and 0 bases had no gene match. The germline V gene has CDR1 SGHVS and CDR2 FQNEAQ. The chain recombines TRBV7-8 with TRBJ2-7; TRBD2 matches 12 bases. The sample here was CXCR5+ CD38- circulating T follicular helper cells from blood, taken 7 days after influenza vaccination. Regarding subset: circulating Tfh, non-naive CD4+CXCR5+PD-1+ (ICOS+CD38+ or ICOS-CD38-). The receptor comes from an adult who received the influenza vaccine. Here the CDR3 reads CASSLGTSGTYEQYF. The CDR3 nucleotides read TGTGCCAGCAGCTTAGGGACTAGCGGGACCTACGAGCAGTACTTC.